This entry is about one T cell receptor beta chain. This clone was counted a few times. Its antigen target is currently unknown. No base-level quality is on record; no much larger clone is a single base apart. The immunoSEQ Assay, a bias-controlled multiplex PCR, was used to amplify TCRbeta CDR3 regions from genomic DNA. The paper's processing steps were these. Nucleated cell counts per sample were estimated from amplification of reference gene primers within the assay. To quantify the absolute abundance of each unique TCRbeta CDR3 rearrangement, sequence reads were collapsed and filtered. Productive Simpson clonality was computed per sample as the square root of Simpson's diversity index over productive rearrangements. TCRdb limited this immuneACCESS table to in-frame rearrangements with V and J called. A share of clones is missing; checked studies link under half to unresolved V genes, and the rest is unexplained. V, J and clone size reflect that table, while D and trimming were determined from the DNA. The sample table lists approximately 67,000 clones, 87% of them with a count of one. The top ten constitute 4% to 5.5% of the sample.

The sample comes from a study of blood T cell repertoires in COVID-19 (TCRdb year 2020). About the full investigation: Samples from collaborators originated in the United States, Italy and Spain and spanned both the acute and convalescent phases of COVID-19. The prospective study material was composed of cDNA or gDNA derived from T cells, B-cell-depleted T cells, or PBMCs. Subjects who had been exposed to COVID-19, were actively infected with it, or had recovered from it provided the deeply sampled blood TCRbeta repertoires that made up the dataset. A freely available public database, intended as a resource for researchers studying the immune response to SARS-CoV-2, is where the repertoires were released. Samples were obtained from the ongoing ImmuneRACE study (first 160 participants) and from approximately 1,200 subjects provided by 6 global collaborators. The sample metadata nearly always contained a de-identified subject ID, COVID-19 status, age in years and sex. Where HLA class I and class II types were available, the types were taken from metadata supplied by the sample provider, not from assay-based typing. Overall study results and their limits: How much clinical and demographic metadata was included differed by source and by participant, and the metadata was provided uncurated.

Whole blood was collected in K2EDTA tubes by collaborating institutions according to the institutions' own protocols. For TCRbeta analysis, collaborators shipped samples in one of three forms: frozen whole blood, isolated PBMCs, or DNA extracted from either of those sample types. V lost 4 bases and J lost 10 bases, and the count of bases not matched to a germline gene is 14. Reading the germline V gene gives CDR1 MGHDK and CDR2 SYGVNS. Counted from cysteine to phenylalanine, this CDR3 has 16 amino acids. Only the CDR3 part of the read is kept: 48 bases, read in frame from the first base. The clonotype comes from a man in his fifties or sixties with active COVID-19. The specimen sequenced was peripheral blood. Recombination connected TRBV25-1 to TRBJ1-4, and 8 junction bases match TRBD1. The CDR3 here reads CASSAIRGPSRGKLFF. The nucleotide sequence reads as follows: TGTGCCAGCAGTGCTATCAGGGGGCCGTCTAGGGGAAAACTGTTTTTT.